Listed below are T cell receptor beta chains from one sample, sequenced in a study of blood T cell repertoires in COVID-19. Only in-frame clones appear in the TCRdb table, and some are missing; sequencing was by immunoSEQ multiplex PCR. Here the sample spans 70,000 or so clones, more than 75% being singletons. The material sequenced was peripheral blood. The receptors come from a woman aged 18-29 years with acute or convalescent COVID-19. The CDR3 runs from the conserved cysteine through the conserved F or W. Each record gives: CDR3 DNA, CDR3 protein, J gene, V gene, clone size, D gene. The D gene is left open where the match is weak. Rows may omit the clone size; those that give it use once, few, many or a size class.

TGTGCCAGCAGTTTAAACAGCGGCACTGAAGCTTTCTTT	CASSLNSGTEAFF	TRBJ1-1	TRBV6-5	-	-
TGCGCCAGCAGCCAAGGACCGGGACAGGGGGATTTTTCTGGAAACACCATATATTTT	CASSQGPGQGDFSGNTIYF	TRBJ1-3	TRBV4-3	-	TRBD1
TGTGCCAGTAGTATAACGACAGGGGGTAACTCACCCCTCCACTTT	CASSITTGGNSPLHF	TRBJ1-6	TRBV19	-	TRBD1
TGTGCCAGCAGCTTAACAGGGGGCGGTGGTGAAGCTTTCTTT	CASSLTGGGGEAFF	TRBJ1-1	TRBV13	-	TRBD1
TGCGCCAGCAGCTTGGTTGGGCACAATGAGCAGTTCTTC	CASSLVGHNEQFF	TRBJ2-1	TRBV5-1	once	-
TGTGCCAGCAGTGAAGGAGGGATGGGTGAAAAACTGTTTTTT	CASSEGGMGEKLFF	TRBJ1-4	TRBV6-1	-	-
TGTGCCAGCAGCTCTGTCAGCGGGAGGGCATGGGATACGCAGTATTTT	CASSSVSGRAWDTQYF	TRBJ2-3	TRBV7-9	-	TRBD2
TGTGCCAGCAGCGTAGTTCCAGGGGGCTCGGGCGGGGAGCTGTTTTTT	CASSVVPGGSGGELFF	TRBJ2-2	TRBV9	-	TRBD1
TGCGCCAGCAGCATAACTTTCCGACAGGGGTGGCAAGATACGCAGTATTTT	CASSITFRQGWQDTQYF	TRBJ2-3	TRBV10-2	-	TRBD1
TGCAGCGCCGAGGGACTAGCGGGACGCAATGAGCAGTTCTTC	CSAEGLAGRNEQFF	TRBJ2-1	TRBV29-1	-	TRBD2
TGTGCCAGCAGGGGGACAGGGGACGGCTACACCTTC	CASRGTGDGYTF	TRBJ1-2	TRBV28	-	TRBD1
TGTGCCAGCAGCCTTCAGTACCAAGAGACCCAGTACTTC	CASSLQYQETQYF	TRBJ2-5	TRBV7-2	-	-
TGTGCCAGTAGTATCGGACAGGGGGTCACAGAAAAACTGTTTTTT	CASSIGQGVTEKLFF	TRBJ1-4	TRBV19	-	TRBD1
TGCGCCAGCAGCCAAGATCACGGCGGGAGTACGCCAGATACGCAGTATTTT	CASSQDHGGSTPDTQYF	TRBJ2-3	TRBV4-3	-	TRBD2
TGTGCCAGTGCAGGGGCCCCCTCTGGAAACACCATATATTTT	CASAGAPSGNTIYF	TRBJ1-3	TRBV19	-	-
TGTGCCAGCAGTTACAGGGGGCTCGGGGGCTACACCTTC	CASSYRGLGGYTF	TRBJ1-2	TRBV6-5	-	TRBD1
TGTGCCAGCAGTGGACAGGGGGATTCGGGCAATCAGCCCCAGCATTTT	CASSGQGDSGNQPQHF	TRBJ1-5	TRBV6-1	-	TRBD1
TGCGCCAGCAGTGAGACAGGGGATAATTCACCCCTCCACTTT	CASSETGDNSPLHF	TRBJ1-6	TRBV10-2	-	TRBD1
TGCGCCAGCAGCAACGGACTAGCGGACCACCAAGAGACCCAGTACTTC	CASSNGLADHQETQYF	TRBJ2-5	TRBV10-2	-	TRBD2
TGCAGCGTTGCCCTGGACAGCAATTCACCCCTCCACTTT	CSVALDSNSPLHF	TRBJ1-6	TRBV29-1	-	-
TGTGCCAGCAGCTTCGGGGGAACGAGTCAGCCCCAGCATTTT	CASSFGGTSQPQHF	TRBJ1-5	TRBV7-9	-	-
TGCGCCAGCAGCCCTGGACAGGCCGGAAAAAACTATGGCTACACCTTC	CASSPGQAGKNYGYTF	TRBJ1-2	TRBV5-1	once	TRBD1
TGTGCCAGCAGTGAAGCCAGGGAGGCGAGGAATGAGCAGTTCTTC	CASSEAREARNEQFF	TRBJ2-1	TRBV2	-	-
TGTGCCAGCAGGTCCCGGGATAGAATGTCGAATCAGCCCCAGCATTTT	CASRSRDRMSNQPQHF	TRBJ1-5	TRBV28	-	-
TGCGCCAGCAGCTTGGAGACAGCAACCTACACTGAAGCTTTCTTT	CASSLETATYTEAFF	TRBJ1-1	TRBV5-1	once	-
TGTGCCAGCAGCTTGCTGGGCGGGGGCCCGAACACCGGGGAGCTGTTTTTT	CASSLLGGGPNTGELFF	TRBJ2-2	TRBV5-4	few	-
TGTGCCAGCAGCATATCAGGGCCAGAGACCCAGTACTTC	CASSISGPETQYF	TRBJ2-5	TRBV3-1/TRBV3-2	-	-
TGTGCCACCAAGGGGGCGGTCTTCTACGAGCAGTACTTC	CATKGAVFYEQYF	TRBJ2-7	TRBV28	-	TRBD1
TGCAGCGTTGAACACAGCTCCGAAACCCAGTACTTC	CSVEHSSETQYF	TRBJ2-5	TRBV29-1	-	-
TGTGCCAGCAGCAAAATGCGGGGGGCCGGCGTGGATACGCAGTATTTT	CASSKMRGAGVDTQYF	TRBJ2-3	TRBV4-2	-	TRBD2
TGTGCCAGCAGTTTAGAGGCCAGTCTGATATCCGGGGAGCTGTTTTTT	CASSLEASLISGELFF	TRBJ2-2	TRBV28	-	-
TGTGCCAGCACGCTAAGCCTAGAGCAGTTCTTC	CASTLSLEQFF	TRBJ2-1	TRBV6-5	-	-